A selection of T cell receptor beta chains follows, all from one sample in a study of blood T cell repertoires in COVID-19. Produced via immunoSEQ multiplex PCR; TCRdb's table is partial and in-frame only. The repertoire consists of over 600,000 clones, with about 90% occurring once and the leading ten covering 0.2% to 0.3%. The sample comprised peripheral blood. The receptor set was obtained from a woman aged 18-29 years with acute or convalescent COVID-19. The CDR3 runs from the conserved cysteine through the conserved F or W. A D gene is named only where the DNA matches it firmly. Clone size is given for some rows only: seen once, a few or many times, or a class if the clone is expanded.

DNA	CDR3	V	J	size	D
TGTGCCAGTTGCGTTCCAGGGTTAAACTATGGCTACACCTTC	CASCVPGLNYGYTF	TRBV19	TRBJ1-2	NA	NA
TGTGCCAGCAGTTACTACGAAACAGGGAAAGCTTTCTTT	CASSYYETGKAFF	TRBV6-5	TRBJ1-1	NA	NA
TGTGCCAGCAGCCAGGATCAGACCTCAGGGACCCAGTACTTC	CASSQDQTSGTQYF	TRBV3-1/TRBV3-2	TRBJ2-5	NA	NA
TGTGCCAGCACCATGAGGACTAGCGGGGGCGGGGATACGCAGTATTTT	CASTMRTSGGGDTQYF	TRBV28	TRBJ2-3	NA	TRBD2
TGTGCCAGCAGTTACACGGAGCACATGAACACTGAAGCTTTCTTT	CASSYTEHMNTEAFF	TRBV6-5	TRBJ1-1	NA	NA
TGTGCCAGCAGTGTGCTTGGGAGCGGCTACACCTTC	CASSVLGSGYTF	TRBV2	TRBJ1-2	NA	NA
TGTGCCAGCAGCCCAGGGACAGAAAACACAGATACGCAGTATTTT	CASSPGTENTDTQYF	TRBV7-6	TRBJ2-3	NA	TRBD1
TGTGCCAGCAGCGTAGAGCGGGGGGGCTGGTCAGATACGCAGTATTTT	CASSVERGGWSDTQYF	TRBV9	TRBJ2-3	NA	TRBD2
TGTGCTAGTGGTTCACACCCAACAGGGGTTCAAAGCAATCAGCCCCAGCATTTT	CASGSHPTGVQSNQPQHF	TRBV12-5	TRBJ1-5	NA	TRBD1
TGTGCCAGCAGCCTCCCAGGTGCGGAGGATGGCTACACCTTC	CASSLPGAEDGYTF	TRBV3-1/TRBV3-2	TRBJ1-2	NA	NA
TGTGCCAGCAGCTTTCTGGGACAGGGGTCCGGGGAGCTGTTTTTT	CASSFLGQGSGELFF	TRBV7-9	TRBJ2-2	NA	TRBD1
TGTGCCATCAGGGGGACAGGGGGAACTGAAGCTTTCTTT	CAIRGTGGTEAFF	TRBV10-3	TRBJ1-1	NA	TRBD1
TGTGCCAGCAGCGAACAGGCCCTATCTGGAAACACCATATATTTT	CASSEQALSGNTIYF	TRBV2	TRBJ1-3	NA	NA
TGTGCCAGCAGTTTTACGGTCGGGGAGCTGTTTTTT	CASSFTVGELFF	TRBV27	TRBJ2-2	NA	NA
TGTGCCAGCAGCTTAGATTCAGGTCGCTCTACCCTATACGAGCAGTACTTC	CASSLDSGRSTLYEQYF	TRBV11-3	TRBJ2-7	NA	NA
TGTGCCAGCAGCTTGGGACAGTGGGGCTTCCCGGAAGCTTTCTTT	CASSLGQWGFPEAFF	TRBV5-5	TRBJ1-1	NA	NA
TGTGCCAGTAGCACGGGGGGTCGATTCTTATATGTGGCTGAAGCTTTCTTT	CASSTGGRFLYVAEAFF	TRBV19	TRBJ1-1	NA	NA
TGCGCCAGCAGCCAAGGGACAGTCGATATATCCGAGCAGTACTTC	CASSQGTVDISEQYF	TRBV4-1	TRBJ2-7	NA	NA
TGTGCCAGCAGCTTGGGGAACAGGGGGACTCGGTCACCCCTCCACTTT	CASSLGNRGTRSPLHF	TRBV5-5	TRBJ1-6	NA	TRBD1
TGTGCCAGCAGCTTAGCGACAGGAGCGAACACTGAAGCTTTCTTT	CASSLATGANTEAFF	TRBV7-9	TRBJ1-1	NA	NA
TGTGCCAGCAGCGTAGGAAGGGAGGGCTACGAGCAGTACTTC	CASSVGREGYEQYF	TRBV9	TRBJ2-7	NA	TRBD2
TGTGCCGGACAAAGCTCTGCAGGGTTTATATATTTT	CAGQSSAGFIYF	TRBV2	TRBJ1-3	NA	NA
TGTGCCAGCAGCTCCCAGCGGGAAGCTTTCTTT	CASSSQREAFF	TRBV5-6	TRBJ1-1	NA	NA
TGTGCCAGCTCACCTAGGGACACCTCTGGAAACACCATATATTTT	CASSPRDTSGNTIYF	TRBV18	TRBJ1-3	NA	NA
TGTGCCAGCAGTCAAACGGGGGATCAGCCCCAGCATTTT	CASSQTGDQPQHF	TRBV3-1/TRBV3-2	TRBJ1-5	NA	NA
TGTGCCAGCAGTTACGCCTTAGGAGTGGCCTACGAGCAGTACTTC	CASSYALGVAYEQYF	TRBV6-2/TRBV6-3	TRBJ2-7	NA	NA
TGCGCCAGCAGCCGCCGCCGGGACAGTGAAGCTTTCTTT	CASSRRRDSEAFF	TRBV4-3	TRBJ1-1	NA	TRBD1
TGTGCCAGCACCCCCGCACCCGGGGGTCGGGAGACCCAGTACTTC	CASTPAPGGRETQYF	TRBV7-6	TRBJ2-5	NA	NA
TGTGCCAGCAGTGAGACAGGGAGCTCCTATAATTCACCCCTCCACTTT	CASSETGSSYNSPLHF	TRBV27	TRBJ1-6	NA	TRBD1
TGTGCCAGCAGCTTGGTCGAGGAAAAACTGTTTTTT	CASSLVEEKLFF	TRBV5-6	TRBJ1-4	once	NA
TGTGCCAGCTCACCCCAGGAGGATTTCTATGGCTACACCTTC	CASSPQEDFYGYTF	TRBV18	TRBJ1-2	NA	NA
TGCGCCAGCAGCTTGGAAGGGGGTTCCAGCAATCAGCCCCAGCATTTT	CASSLEGGSSNQPQHF	TRBV5-1	TRBJ1-5	NA	NA
TGTGCCACCACCCGAGCGGGGGTACGTGAGCAGTTCTTC	CATTRAGVREQFF	TRBV24-1	TRBJ2-1	once	TRBD2
TGTGCCAGCAGCCCTGGGGGAGCGGGACGGATTAACTATGGCTACACCTTC	CASSPGGAGRINYGYTF	TRBV28	TRBJ1-2	NA	NA
TGTGCCAGCAGCCATCTTAGCGGGGGGGCCGATTTCCATGAGCAGTTCTTC	CASSHLSGGADFHEQFF	TRBV3-1/TRBV3-2	TRBJ2-1	NA	TRBD2
TGCGCCAGCAGCCAATTCACAGGCTCTGGGGCCAACGTCCTGACTTTC	CASSQFTGSGANVLTF	TRBV4-1	TRBJ2-6	NA	NA
TGCAGCGTTGCATCGACAAAAGGCTACACCTTC	CSVASTKGYTF	TRBV29-1	TRBJ1-2	NA	NA
TGTGCCAGCAGCGTAGGCGAGGGGACTAGCTACGAGCAGTACTTC	CASSVGEGTSYEQYF	TRBV9	TRBJ2-7	NA	TRBD2
TGCGCCAGCAGCTCCCCCCGGGGGGACACAGATACGCAGTATTTT	CASSSPRGDTDTQYF	TRBV5-1	TRBJ2-3	NA	TRBD2
TGTGCCAGCAGCGGAGGAGGTCAGCCCCAGCATTTT	CASSGGGQPQHF	TRBV6-5	TRBJ1-5	NA	NA
TGTGCCAGCAGCCGAATAGCGGGGGTGGGAAATGAGCAGTTCTTC	CASSRIAGVGNEQFF	TRBV27	TRBJ2-1	NA	TRBD2
TGCAGCGTATTGACAGGGGGCCAATTTATGGAAGCTTTCTTT	CSVLTGGQFMEAFF	TRBV29-1	TRBJ1-1	NA	TRBD1
TGTGCCAGCAGCCCGTTTGGAGGAACAGGGAGAGGTGAAAAACTGTTTTTT	CASSPFGGTGRGEKLFF	TRBV9	TRBJ1-4	NA	NA
TGTGCCAGCACCTCACTACAGGTTGCAGACACTGAAGCTTTCTTT	CASTSLQVADTEAFF	TRBV9	TRBJ1-1	NA	NA
TGTGCCAGCATTGGGGTGACAGGGACTGAAGCTTTCTTT	CASIGVTGTEAFF	TRBV12-3/TRBV12-4	TRBJ1-1	NA	TRBD1
TGTGCCAGCAGCTTCCGGGACAGGTTCGACGAGCAGTACTTC	CASSFRDRFDEQYF	TRBV14	TRBJ2-7	NA	TRBD1
TGTGCCAGCAGTTTATGGGGAGAAAGGGCCAACGTCCTGACTTTC	CASSLWGERANVLTF	TRBV28	TRBJ2-6	NA	NA
TGTGCCAGCAGCTTAGGATGGGAAGGGGCTTGGCAGCCCCAGCATTTT	CASSLGWEGAWQPQHF	TRBV7-8	TRBJ1-5	once	NA
TGCGCCAGCAGCTCGGGGTACCAAGAGACCCAGTACTTC	CASSSGYQETQYF	TRBV5-1	TRBJ2-5	NA	NA
TGTGCCAGCAGCCAAGATTATAGAGCGGGGGGAGCCGAGAAAACCCAGTACTTC	CASSQDYRAGGAEKTQYF	TRBV3-1/TRBV3-2	TRBJ2-5	NA	TRBD2